These T cell receptor beta chains were read from a single sample in a study of blood T cell repertoires in COVID-19. Sequencing was performed with immunoSEQ multiplex PCR; in TCRdb, only in-frame clones are kept and a portion is missing. The sample contains 200,000 to 300,000 clones, 80% to 90% of which appear only once. The sample consisted of peripheral blood. These receptor sequences come from a woman between 35 and 50 years old with acute or convalescent COVID-19. CDR3s include the opening cysteine and the closing phenylalanine or tryptophan. D genes are given only for firm matches. Not all rows give a size; the values are once, few, many and, for expanded clones, a class.

d_call,j_call,clone_size,v_call,cdr3_nt,cdr3_aa
NA,TRBJ1-5,NA,TRBV19,TGTGCCAGTAGTATGGGGGGAACGTGGATTCAGCCCCAGCATTTT,CASSMGGTWIQPQHF
TRBD1,TRBJ1-5,once,TRBV19,TGTGCCAGTAGTCCCGGACAGGGGCAGCATTTT,CASSPGQGQHF
NA,TRBJ1-2,NA,TRBV20-1,TGCAGTGCTACGACAGCCTATGGCTACACCTTC,CSATTAYGYTF
TRBD1,TRBJ1-4,NA,TRBV28,TGTGCCAGCAGTTTAGGGACAGGGGATGAAAAACTGTTTTTT,CASSLGTGDEKLFF
NA,TRBJ2-2,few,TRBV12-3/TRBV12-4,TGTGCCAGCAGTTTTATCAACACCGGGGAGCTGTTTTTT,CASSFINTGELFF
TRBD1,TRBJ1-1,NA,TRBV29-1,TGCAGCGCCAGGGACAGGGTAGGGACTGAAGCTTTCTTT,CSARDRVGTEAFF
TRBD1,TRBJ1-2,NA,TRBV30,TGTGCCTGGGCCCAGGGGACAGGGTCTGGCTACACCTTC,CAWAQGTGSGYTF
TRBD1,TRBJ1-6,NA,TRBV7-9,TGTGCCAGCAGCACCAAGACAGGGGGCTATAATTCACCCCTCCACTTT,CASSTKTGGYNSPLHF
TRBD2,TRBJ2-5,NA,TRBV6-4,TGTGCCAGCAGTGAAAGCGGGGGGCCCGGTGAGACCCAGTACTTC,CASSESGGPGETQYF
TRBD2,TRBJ2-3,NA,TRBV9,TGTGCCAGCAGTCGGACTAGCGGGTTAAGCACAGATACGCAGTATTTT,CASSRTSGLSTDTQYF
NA,TRBJ2-2,once,TRBV21-1,TGTGCCAGCAGCAAAGTGACGGGGGGGCGAGGCACCGGGGAGCTGTTTTTT,CASSKVTGGRGTGELFF
NA,TRBJ1-2,few,TRBV28,TGTGCCAGCAGTTTAACGGGTTGGTATGGCTACACCTTC,CASSLTGWYGYTF
NA,TRBJ2-3,NA,TRBV12-3/TRBV12-4,TGTGCCAGCCGGATGAGGTCAGATACGCAGTATTTT,CASRMRSDTQYF
TRBD1,TRBJ1-1,NA,TRBV7-9,TGTGCCAGCAGCTCCGGACAGGGGGCACTTGCTTTCTTT,CASSSGQGALAFF
TRBD1,TRBJ1-4,NA,TRBV12-3/TRBV12-4,TGTGCCAGCAGCTTAGGGGGCAGGGAAAAACTGTTTTTT,CASSLGGREKLFF
NA,TRBJ1-6,once,TRBV7-5,TGTGCCAGAAGACCAAAAGACAGGGACGACTCCTATTCACCCCTCCACTTT,CARRPKDRDDSYSPLHF
TRBD2,TRBJ2-3,once,TRBV10-3,TGTGCCATCAGTGAGACTATAGCGGGGGGGCTGGATACGCAGTATTTT,CAISETIAGGLDTQYF
NA,TRBJ1-1,NA,TRBV10-3,TGTGCCATCAGTGAGAGGGGGGGGAACACTGAAGCTTTCTTT,CAISERGGNTEAFF
NA,TRBJ1-3,NA,TRBV4-1,TGCGCCAGCAGCCGCGCCCCCGGGATCTCTGGAAACACCATATATTTT,CASSRAPGISGNTIYF
TRBD2,TRBJ2-1,NA,TRBV2,TGTGCCAGCACTAGCGGGGGGGCCGGTGAGCAGTTCTTC,CASTSGGAGEQFF
NA,TRBJ2-1,medium-sized,TRBV5-1,TGCGCCAGCAGCTTGGTGGCAGGGCTAGACAATGAGCAGTTCTTC,CASSLVAGLDNEQFF
NA,TRBJ1-1,NA,TRBV7-2,TGTGCCAGCAGCCCCCAGGGCGACACTGAAGCTTTCTTT,CASSPQGDTEAFF
TRBD1,TRBJ1-1,NA,TRBV27,TGTGCCAGCAGTCCGACAGGGGGCCGCACTGAAGCTTTCTTT,CASSPTGGRTEAFF
NA,TRBJ1-5,NA,TRBV24-1,TGTGCCACCAGGAACAGGGAGGGGGGGCCCCAGCATTTT,CATRNREGGPQHF
NA,TRBJ1-2,NA,TRBV5-1,TGCGCCAGCAGCTTGGTCGGGGGGAAGGGCTACACCTTC,CASSLVGGKGYTF
NA,TRBJ2-5,NA,TRBV11-2,TGTGCCAGTCAAGGAGGGGGCGGAGAGACCCAGTACTTC,CASQGGGGETQYF
TRBD1,TRBJ1-5,NA,TRBV2,TGTGCCAGCAGTCTGGACAGGGACAATCAGCCCCAGCATTTT,CASSLDRDNQPQHF
NA,TRBJ2-3,NA,TRBV5-1,TGCGCCAGCAGCTGGCAGGCAGATACGCAGTATTTT,CASSWQADTQYF
NA,TRBJ1-2,few,TRBV5-1,TGCGCCAGCAGCTTCGACAGTCCTAACTATGGCTACACCTTC,CASSFDSPNYGYTF